This T cell receptor (beta chain) stems from a study of human T cells and chemical hapten exposure. As to time point: pre-sensitization, week 0. Treatment here: therapeutic diphenylcyclopropenone sensitization with weekly scalp DPC. Total RNA was isolated from whole blood that had not been fractionated. The J segment lost 0 bases and the V segment lost 1 base, leaving 7 bases of the junction unmatched. This CDR3 contains 17 residues. Germline loops: CDR1 SGHVS, CDR2 FQNEAQ. MiXCR was run by TCRdb on the RACE reads, yielding one entry per CDR3 protein. The table lists tens of thousands of distinct CDR3 sequences, approximately 9.6% of them singletons. This clonotype has a count of ten or more.

Source: whole blood, taken in connection with sensitization to the hapten diphenylcyclopropenone (DPC). This clonotype was sampled from a woman aged 25 to 39 with alopecia areata. Some clones in this sample may be carry-over from other donors' samples. V gene TRBV7-8 combines with J gene TRBJ2-3, with 7 bases lining up with TRBD1. Here the CDR3 reads CASSLGARGQSTDTQYF. CDR3 bases: TGTGCCAGCAGCTTAGGGGCAAGGGGGCAGAGCACAGATACGCAGTATTTT. Drawing the rest from reference TRBV7-8 and TRBJ2-3, the complete variable domain is GAGVSQSPRYKVAKRGQDVALRCDPISGHVSLFWYQQALGQGPEFLTYFQNEAQLDKSGLPSDRFFAERPEGSVSTLKIQRTQQEDSAVYLCASSLGARGQSTDTQYFGPGTRLTVL.